The present TCR beta chain was sequenced within a study of response to subunit inactivated influenza vaccine. Study-level points and caveats: The study's authors posited that every seasonal influenza vaccination enlists few new T cells.

TCRdb redid the calling of the RT-PCR reads with MiXCR, one entry per CDR3 protein. The data hold about 190,000 distinct CDR3 sequences, with 13% to 15% observed a single time. There are a few counts of this clonotype. Its cognate antigen is unknown. V was cut by 1 base and J by 5 bases, with 11 bases left in between. The germline gives CDR1 SNHLY, CDR2 FYNNEI. The CDR3 loop spans 14 amino acids. V and J are TRBV2 and TRBJ1-2, with TRBD1 as a possible D gene (6 bases). The sequence derives from a man in his fifties who received an inactivated influenza vaccine. The source material was CD8+ T cells sorted from PBMCs, sampled less than 6 days after vaccination. In DNA form, the CDR3 reads TGTGCCAGCAGTGAAGACAGGGCTGGATATGGCTACACCTTC. It codes for CASSEDRAGYGYTF.